A single sample gave rise to the 5 T cell receptor beta chains below, sequenced in a study of blood T cell repertoires in COVID-19 (dated by TCRdb to 2020 to 2022). Library preparation employed the immunoSEQ multiplex PCR assay. TCRdb retrieved this table from immuneACCESS and kept in-frame rearrangements only. Not all clones are present; in checked studies, unresolved V genes account for under half, and no reason is known for the remainder. This sample has roughly 570,000 clones in its table, and approximately 91% of those were observed once. Of the sample, around 8% falls within the top ten clones. Sequencing was done on a sample of peripheral blood. These receptors all stem from a woman aged 45-65 years with COVID-19, enrolled during active disease.

This clone came up once. The genes are TRBV5-4 and TRBJ2-7, with TRBD1 identical over 7 bases. This CDR3 comprises 15 residues. The germline V gene has CDR1 SGHNT and CDR2 YYREEE (reference sequence). Trimming cost V 4 bases and J 0 bases; bases outside gene matches: 7. The CDR3 DNA is TGTGCCAGCAGCATTTGGGACAGTAGCTCCTACGAGCAGTACTTC. Its translation: CASSIWDSSSYEQYF.

This clone was observed a few times. This rearrangement joins TRBV3-1 (or the pseudogene TRBV3-2) to TRBJ1-6; tentative D call: TRBD1 (5 bases). The V gene's germline CDR1 is LGHDT and CDR2 YNNKEL (reference sequence). V dropped 1 base and J dropped 10 bases, with 8 bases sitting between them. This CDR3 region has 13 residues. CDR3 DNA: TGTGCCAGCAGCCAAGGGGGGGAATCACCCCTCCACTTT. Translating it yields CASSQGGESPLHF.

The genes are TRBV27 and TRBJ1-1; 9 nucleotides line up with TRBD1. Trimming cost V 6 bases and J 0 bases; bases outside gene matches: 11. The CDR3 is 17 amino acids. Germline CDR1 MNHEY, CDR2 SMNVEV (reference sequence). The CDR3 loop is CASRPRGTGRMNTEAFF. The CDR3 coding sequence is TGTGCCAGCAGGCCCAGAGGGACAGGGCGCATGAACACTGAAGCTTTCTTT.

The chain is built from TRBV4-2 and TRBJ1-2; 7 nucleotides line up with TRBD1. Germline values: CDR1 LGHNA, CDR2 YNFKEQ. Trimming cost V 0 bases and J 4 bases; bases outside gene matches: 11. The CDR3 contains 17 residues. In DNA, the CDR3 is TGTGCCAGCAGCCAAGATATCCGACAGGGCTCTGGCTATGGCTACACCTTC. It codes for CASSQDIRQGSGYGYTF.

The rearrangement uses TRBV2 and TRBJ1-5; D perhaps matches TRBD1 (6 bases). Germline V gene data show CDR1 as SNHLY and CDR2 as FYNNEI. The CDR3 extends over 15 amino acids. V was pared by 4 bases and J by 3 bases, with 13 bases between. The DNA for the CDR3 is TGTGCCAGCAGTGGGACAGCTGAAGCCAATCAGCCCCAGCATTTT. It is translated as CASSGTAEANQPQHF.